This T cell receptor beta chain is drawn from a study of control samples from healthy donors and cancer patients. The repertoire was sequenced with immunoSEQ multiplex PCR; TCRdb's copy has only in-frame clones and lacks some. This sample has approximately 82,000 clones, with 80% to 90% found just once. Germline values: CDR1 GTSNPN, CDR2 SVGIG (reference sequence). The CDR3 totals 14 residues. With 7 bases removed from V and 4 bases from J, the gap between germline ends came to 19 bases. The sample was blood. The rearrangement links TRBV30 to TRBJ1-2; D is ambiguous. The sequence was collected from a man in his fifties in good health. The CDR3 loop reads CASYPSITGYGYTF. The CDR3, as DNA: TGTGCCTCCTACCCGTCCATAACGGGCTATGGCTACACCTTC.